Below, 6 T cell receptor beta chains from the same sample are listed, as sequenced in a study of cytomegalovirus exposure and HLA in healthy donors. The study ran its PCR with 60 Vbeta and 13 Jbeta primers. The data were produced by immunoSEQ multiplex PCR, yet TCRdb's version contains in-frame clones alone and is incomplete. The sample carries about 110,000 clones, roughly four fifths recorded once. The sample taken for sequencing was PBMCs. The receptors originated from a man aged 45 to 65 in good health and CMV-seronegative.

The V call is TRBV7-8, the J call TRBJ2-5; D might be TRBD2 (5 bases). The CDR3 runs 15 residues. CDR1 and CDR2 from the germline V gene are SGHVS and FQNEAQ. V lost 3 bases and J 2 bases, leaving 13 bases between the germline ends. CDR3 DNA sequence: TGTGCCAGCAGCTTTTATAACGTAGCGCAAGAGACCCAGTACTTC. It encodes CASSFYNVAQETQYF.

This chain joins TRBV10-2 and TRBJ1-6; D is unresolved. With 6 bases removed from V and 4 bases from J, the gap between germline ends came to 7 bases. Looked up from germline, CDR1 is WSHSY and CDR2 is SAAADI. The CDR3 contains 13 residues. CDR3 sequence (DNA): TGCGCCAGCAGGGCTGATTATAATTCACCCCTCCACTTT. Amino acids: CASRADYNSPLHF.

The chain uses TRBV6-5 and TRBJ1-6, with 9 nucleotides matching TRBD1. Germline trimming cut 6 bases from V and 10 bases from J; bases unmatched to any gene: 4. The CDR3 contains 13 residues. CDR1 and CDR2 from the germline V gene are MNHEY and SVGAGI. CDR3 in DNA: TGTGCCAGCAGACGGGACAGGGCGTCACCCCTCCACTTT. As protein: CASRRDRASPLHF.

The rearrangement links TRBV7-8 to TRBJ2-3; 9 nucleotides match TRBD2. In germline, CDR1 is SGHVS, CDR2 FQNEAQ. The CDR3 contains 20 residues. With V trimmed by 3 bases and J by 0 bases, 16 bases remained unmatched. CDR3 loop: CASSFTTSGDPSTSTDTQYF. The CDR3 region has the DNA TGTGCCAGCAGCTTCACGACTAGCGGAGATCCTTCGACTAGCACAGATACGCAGTATTTT.

The genes are TRBV5-1 and TRBJ1-2, with D hard to call. There are 16 residues in the CDR3. V shed 0 bases and J shed 0 bases, with 12 bases lying between them. In germline, CDR1 is SGHRS, CDR2 YFSETQ. CDR3 in DNA: TGCGCCAGCAGCTTGGGATTGGACTCCTCTAACTATGGCTACACCTTC. This gives the protein CASSLGLDSSNYGYTF.

The table lists this clone with a few counts. The chain couples TRBV19 to TRBJ1-1; the D is unclear. Trimming took off 3 bases at V and 1 base at J, with 9 bases between the two ends. CDR1 is LNHDA, CDR2 SQIVND, per germline (reference sequence). The CDR3 has 14 amino acids. CDR3 sequence (DNA): TGTGCCAGTAGTATCATGACTTGGAACACTGAAGCTTTCTTT. It translates to CASSIMTWNTEAFF.